This T cell receptor (beta chain) is drawn from a study of cytomegalovirus exposure and HLA in healthy donors. CDR3 length: 14 amino acids. From germline, CDR1 is SQVTM and CDR2 ANQGSEA. Trimming at V came to 6 bases and at J to 2 bases, leaving 10 bases not matched to a gene. 60 Vbeta and 13 Jbeta primers were used in PCR. Assay used: immunoSEQ multiplex PCR; TCRdb lists only in-frame clones, some missing. The repertoire holds about 120,000 clones, with more than 15% as singletons. Sequencing input: PBMCs. The TCR was taken from a female donor in good health and CMV-seropositive. The genes are TRBV29-1 and TRBJ2-7; 7 bases agree with TRBD1. Written as DNA, the CDR3 is TGCAGCGTAGTTAGGACAGGTGGGGCCTACGAGCAGTACTTC. It codes for CSVVRTGGAYEQYF.